This record looks at one T cell receptor (beta chain) sequence and its context. Antigen specificity is unknown. CDR3 size: 15 residues. V shed 0 bases and J shed 0 bases, with 9 bases lying between them. Germline V CDR1 and CDR2: SGHDT, YYEEEE. The data are from a study of CD8+ T cells in alopecia areata. Whole-study context: Treatment with tofacitinib (6 to 18 months) was followed by 6 months off drug.

As for treatment: oral pan-JAK inhibitor, 5-10 mg twice daily. Isolation of CD4+ and CD8+ T cells from PBMCs was achieved by sorting. Regarding the study as a whole: Scalp and blood retained many expanded lesional clones during tofacitinib. Association of baseline CD8+ expansion with response is uncertain owing to one nonresponder.

TCR sequencing used cDNA made by reverse transcription of extracted RNA. Repertoires were generated with immunoSEQ multiplex PCR, while TCRdb's copy carries only in-frame clones and drops some. The data show 200,000 to 250,000 clones, more than 30% seen once. The material was CD4+ T cells sorted from blood, obtained at approximately week 31, from a patient treated with tofacitinib. The V gene is TRBV5-6, the J gene TRBJ1-2, with D uncertain. The clonotype originates from a human donor with alopecia areata. The CDR3 DNA sequence: TGTGCCAGCAGCTTGGTGGGAATTACTAACTATGGCTACACCTTC. The encoded protein is CASSLVGITNYGYTF.